What follows are 5 T cell receptor beta chains derived from one specimen sequenced in a study of blood T cell repertoires in COVID-19. The protocol was immunoSEQ multiplex PCR, while the TCRdb copy is restricted to in-frame clones and leaves out a portion. The repertoire consists of around 200,000 clones, with 75% to 85% occurring once and the leading ten covering 0.95% to 1.5%. Sequencing was performed on peripheral blood. The receptor source for this set is a woman aged 25 to 39 with COVID-19, enrolled during active disease.

The CDR3 spells CASSLPAGNYGYTF. The CDR3 DNA reads TGCGCCAGCAGCTTGCCGGCGGGGAACTATGGCTACACCTTC. This chain joins TRBV5-1 and TRBJ1-2; no firm D call. Germline V gene data show CDR1 as SGHRS and CDR2 as YFSETQ. V was trimmed by 1 base and J by 2 bases, leaving 9 bases between them. This CDR3 has 14 residues.

The chain is built from TRBV25-1 and TRBJ2-5, with a possible D match to TRBD1 (6 bases). Trimming left V 4 bases short and J 5 bases short, with 17 bases between. CDR1 and CDR2 (germline): MGHDK, SYGVNS. The CDR3 runs 15 residues. The chain's CDR3 is CASSGAQGLGETQYF. The CDR3 bases are TGTGCCAGCAGTGGGGCACAGGGCCTAGGGGAGACCCAGTACTTC.

This clone was recorded once. The gene calls are TRBV5-1 and TRBJ2-3; 9 bases align to TRBD1. Germline V gene data show CDR1 as SGHRS and CDR2 as YFSETQ. This CDR3 spans 15 amino acids. With V trimmed by 6 bases and J by 5 bases, 10 bases remained unmatched. CDR3 nucleotide sequence: TGCGCCAGCACCCCGGGGGACAGGGTGAAAGATACGCAGTATTTT. It yields the protein CASTPGDRVKDTQYF.

This chain links TRBV19 with TRBJ1-5; no clear D. The CDR3 runs 16 residues. V lost 2 bases and J lost 1, with 12 bases in between. Germline V gene sequence: CDR1 LNHDA, CDR2 SQIVND (reference sequence). The CDR3: CASSINGYGSNQPQHF. The CDR3 nucleotides are TGTGCCAGTAGTATAAACGGATACGGGAGCAATCAGCCCCAGCATTTT.

The chain combines TRBV6-1 with TRBJ2-7; 9 positions agree with TRBD1. The CDR3 consists of 17 residues. The germline V gene encodes CDR1 MNHNS and CDR2 SASEGT. The junction had 9 bases not matched to a gene; V was cut back by 0 bases and J by 3 bases. For the CDR3, the DNA is TGTGCCAGCAGTGAAGCTCGGCCGGGACAGGGCTTCTACGAGCAGTACTTC. Encoded protein: CASSEARPGQGFYEQYF.